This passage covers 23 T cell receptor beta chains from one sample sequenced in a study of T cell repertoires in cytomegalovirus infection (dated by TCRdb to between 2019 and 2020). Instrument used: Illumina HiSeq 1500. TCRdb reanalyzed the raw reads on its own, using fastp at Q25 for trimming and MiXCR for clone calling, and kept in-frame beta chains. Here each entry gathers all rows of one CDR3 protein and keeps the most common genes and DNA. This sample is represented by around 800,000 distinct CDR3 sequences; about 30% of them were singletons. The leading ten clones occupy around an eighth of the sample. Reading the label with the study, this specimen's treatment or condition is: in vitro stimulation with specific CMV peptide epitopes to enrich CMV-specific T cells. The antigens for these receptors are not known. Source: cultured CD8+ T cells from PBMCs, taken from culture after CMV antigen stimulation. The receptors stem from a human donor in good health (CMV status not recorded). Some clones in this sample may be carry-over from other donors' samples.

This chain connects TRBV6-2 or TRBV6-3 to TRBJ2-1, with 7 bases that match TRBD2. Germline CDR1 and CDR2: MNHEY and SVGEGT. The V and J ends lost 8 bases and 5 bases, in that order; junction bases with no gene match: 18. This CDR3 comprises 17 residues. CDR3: CASSRSGGGVFNNEQFF. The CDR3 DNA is TGTGCCAGCTCCCGAAGTGGGGGGGGGGTTTTCAACAATGAGCAGTTCTTC.

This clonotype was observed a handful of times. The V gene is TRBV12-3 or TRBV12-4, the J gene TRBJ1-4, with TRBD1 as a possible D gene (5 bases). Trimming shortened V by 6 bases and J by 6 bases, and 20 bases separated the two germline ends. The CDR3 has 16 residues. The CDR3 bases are TGTGCCAGCAGCTCACCTCGGGACGTTACAGATGAAAAACTGTTTTTT. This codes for CASSSPRDVTDEKLFF.

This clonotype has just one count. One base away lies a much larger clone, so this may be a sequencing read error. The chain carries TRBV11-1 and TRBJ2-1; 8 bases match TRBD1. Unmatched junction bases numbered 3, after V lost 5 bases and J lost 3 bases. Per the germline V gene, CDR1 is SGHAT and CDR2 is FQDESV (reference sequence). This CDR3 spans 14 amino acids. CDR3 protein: CASSHDRGYNEQFF. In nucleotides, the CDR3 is TGTGCCAGCAGCCATGACAGGGGCTACAATGAGCAGTTCTTC.

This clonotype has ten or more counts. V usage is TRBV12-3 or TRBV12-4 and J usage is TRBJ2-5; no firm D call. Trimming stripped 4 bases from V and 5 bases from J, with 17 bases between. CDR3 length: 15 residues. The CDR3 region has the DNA TGTGCCAGCAGTTCCCCCGGGCCACCCCCGGAGACCCAGTACTTC. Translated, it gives CASSSPGPPPETQYF.

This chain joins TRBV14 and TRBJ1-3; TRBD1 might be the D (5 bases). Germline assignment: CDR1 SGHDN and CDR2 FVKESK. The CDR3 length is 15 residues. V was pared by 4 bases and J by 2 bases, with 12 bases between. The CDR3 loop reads CASSPDTSTGNTIYF. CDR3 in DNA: TGTGCCAGCAGCCCGGACACCTCTACTGGAAACACCATATATTTT.

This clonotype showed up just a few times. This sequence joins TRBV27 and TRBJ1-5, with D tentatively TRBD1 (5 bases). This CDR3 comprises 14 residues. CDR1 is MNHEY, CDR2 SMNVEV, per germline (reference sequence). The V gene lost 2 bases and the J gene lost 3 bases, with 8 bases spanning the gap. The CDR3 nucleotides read TGTGCCAGCAGTTTACGTGGGACCAATCAGCCCCAGCATTTT. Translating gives CASSLRGTNQPQHF.

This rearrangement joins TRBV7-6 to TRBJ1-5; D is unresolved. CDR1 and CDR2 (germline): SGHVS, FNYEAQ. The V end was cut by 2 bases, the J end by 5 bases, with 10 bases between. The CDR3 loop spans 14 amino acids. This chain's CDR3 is CASSLPGPDQPQHF. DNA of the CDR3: TGTGCCAGCAGCTTACCAGGCCCCGATCAGCCCCAGCATTTT.

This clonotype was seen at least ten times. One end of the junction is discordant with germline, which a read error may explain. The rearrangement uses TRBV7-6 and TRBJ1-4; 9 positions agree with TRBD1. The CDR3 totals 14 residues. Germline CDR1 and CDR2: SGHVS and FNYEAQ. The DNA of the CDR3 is TGTGCTAGCAGCTCAGGGACAGGGAATGAAAAACTGTTTTTT. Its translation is CASSSGTGNEKLFF.

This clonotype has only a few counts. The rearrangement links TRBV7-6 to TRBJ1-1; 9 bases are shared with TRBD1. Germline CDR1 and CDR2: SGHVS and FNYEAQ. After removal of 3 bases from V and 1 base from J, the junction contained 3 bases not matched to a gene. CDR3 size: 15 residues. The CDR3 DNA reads TGTGCCAGCAGCTTCAGGACAGGGGAGAACACTGAAGCTTTCTTT. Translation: CASSFRTGENTEAFF. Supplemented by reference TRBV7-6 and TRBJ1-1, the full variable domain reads GAGVSQSPRYKVTKRGQDVALRCDPISGHVSLYWYRQALGQGPEFLTYFNYEAQQDKSGLPNDRFSAERPEGSISTLTIQRTEQRDSAMYRCASSFRTGENTEAFFGQGTRLTVV.

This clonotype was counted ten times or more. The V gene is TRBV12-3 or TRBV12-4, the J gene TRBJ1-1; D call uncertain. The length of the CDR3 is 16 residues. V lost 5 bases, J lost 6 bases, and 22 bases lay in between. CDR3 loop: CASSLPTGNSIPEAFF. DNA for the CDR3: TGTGCCAGCAGTCTCCCTACGGGTAACAGCATACCTGAAGCTTTCTTT.

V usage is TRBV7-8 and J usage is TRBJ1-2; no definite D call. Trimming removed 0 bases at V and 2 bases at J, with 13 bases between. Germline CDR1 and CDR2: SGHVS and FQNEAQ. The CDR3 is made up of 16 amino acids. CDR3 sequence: CASSLAGGMANYGYTF. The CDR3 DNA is TGTGCCAGCAGCTTAGCTGGAGGGATGGCGAACTATGGCTACACCTTC. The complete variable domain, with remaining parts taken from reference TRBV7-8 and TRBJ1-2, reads GAGVSQSPRYKVAKRGQDVALRCDPISGHVSLFWYQQALGQGPEFLTYFQNEAQLDKSGLPSDRFFAERPEGSVSTLKIQRTQQEDSAVYLCASSLAGGMANYGYTFGSGTRLTVV.

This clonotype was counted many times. CDR3 loop: CASSSGQFSNQPQHF. DNA for the CDR3: TGTGCCAGCAGCTCGGGACAGTTTAGCAATCAGCCCCAGCATTTT. The chain couples TRBV5-5 to TRBJ1-5; 7 bases are a match to TRBD1. Germline V gene lookup returns CDR1 SGHKS and CDR2 YYEKEE (reference sequence). This CDR3 has 15 amino acids. V was pared by 3 bases and J by 0 bases, with 3 bases of the junction left unmatched.

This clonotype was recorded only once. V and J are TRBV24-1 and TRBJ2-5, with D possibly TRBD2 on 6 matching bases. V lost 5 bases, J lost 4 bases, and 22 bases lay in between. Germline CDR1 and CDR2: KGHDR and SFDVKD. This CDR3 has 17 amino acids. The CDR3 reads CATSGLSGGGSRETQYF. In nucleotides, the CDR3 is TGTGCCACCAGTGGTCTCTCTGGGGGAGGAAGCAGAGAGACCCAGTACTTC.

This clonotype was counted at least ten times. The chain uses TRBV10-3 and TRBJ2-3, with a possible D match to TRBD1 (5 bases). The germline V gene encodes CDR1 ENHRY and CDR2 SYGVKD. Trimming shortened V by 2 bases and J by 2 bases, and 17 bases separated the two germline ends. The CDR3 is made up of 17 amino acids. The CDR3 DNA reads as TGTGCCATCAGTGAGCCCAGACAGAAAAAAAACACAGATACGCAGTATTTT. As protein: CAISEPRQKKNTDTQYF.

CDR3 in DNA: TGTGCCAGCAGCTTCCCTGCAGCGGGGGAGGGCGAGCAGTACTTC. Encoded protein: CASSFPAAGEGEQYF. V usage is TRBV7-9 and J usage is TRBJ2-7; 8 nucleotides agree with TRBD2. From germline, CDR1 is SEHNR and CDR2 FQNEAQ (reference sequence). The CDR3 loop spans 15 amino acids. V dropped 3 bases and J dropped 6; count of bases not matched to a gene: 10.

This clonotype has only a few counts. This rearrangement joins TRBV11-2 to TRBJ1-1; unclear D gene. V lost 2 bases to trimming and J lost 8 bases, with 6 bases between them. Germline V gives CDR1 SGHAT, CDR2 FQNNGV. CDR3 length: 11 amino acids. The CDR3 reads CASSLQSEAFF. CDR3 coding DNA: TGTGCCAGCAGCTTACAGTCAGAAGCTTTCTTT. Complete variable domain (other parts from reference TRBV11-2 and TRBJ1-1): EAGVAQSPRYKIIEKRQSVAFWCNPISGHATLYWYQQILGQGPKLLIQFQNNGVVDDSQLPKDRFSAERLKGVDSTLKIQPAKLEDSAVYLCASSLQSEAFFGQGTRLTVV.

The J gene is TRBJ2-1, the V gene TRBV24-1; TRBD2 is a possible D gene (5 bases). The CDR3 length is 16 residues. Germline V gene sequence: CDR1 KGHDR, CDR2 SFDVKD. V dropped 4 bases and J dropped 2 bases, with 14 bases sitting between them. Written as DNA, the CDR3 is TGTGCCACCAGTGACGTACCGGGGTTCGCCTACAATGAGCAGTTCTTC. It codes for CATSDVPGFAYNEQFF.

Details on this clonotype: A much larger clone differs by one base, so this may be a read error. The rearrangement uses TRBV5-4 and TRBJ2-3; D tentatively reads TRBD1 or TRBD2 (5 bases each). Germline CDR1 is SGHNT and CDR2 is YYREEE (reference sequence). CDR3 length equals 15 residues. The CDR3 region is CASCFVGDSTDTQYF. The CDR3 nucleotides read TGTGCCAGCTGCTTTGTCGGGGACAGCACAGATACGCAGTATTTT.

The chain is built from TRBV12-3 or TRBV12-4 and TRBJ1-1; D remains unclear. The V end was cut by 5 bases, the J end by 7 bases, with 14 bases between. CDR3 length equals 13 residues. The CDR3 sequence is CASSLRGWGEAFF. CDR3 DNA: TGTGCCAGCAGTCTGAGAGGGTGGGGTGAAGCTTTCTTT.

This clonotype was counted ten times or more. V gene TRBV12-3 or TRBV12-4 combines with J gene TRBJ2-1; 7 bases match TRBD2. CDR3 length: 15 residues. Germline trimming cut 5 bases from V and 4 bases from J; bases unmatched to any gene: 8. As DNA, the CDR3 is TGTGCCAGCAGTCAGATACTGGGACTATACAATGAGCAGTTCTTC. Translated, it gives CASSQILGLYNEQFF.

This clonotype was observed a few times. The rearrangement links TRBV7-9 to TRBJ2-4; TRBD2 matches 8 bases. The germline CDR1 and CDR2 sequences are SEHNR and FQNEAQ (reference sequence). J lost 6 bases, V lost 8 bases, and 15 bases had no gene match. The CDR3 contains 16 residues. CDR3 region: CASSGPGVAGPNIQYF. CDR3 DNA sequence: TGTGCCAGCTCCGGGCCAGGAGTAGCGGGGCCAAACATTCAGTACTTC.

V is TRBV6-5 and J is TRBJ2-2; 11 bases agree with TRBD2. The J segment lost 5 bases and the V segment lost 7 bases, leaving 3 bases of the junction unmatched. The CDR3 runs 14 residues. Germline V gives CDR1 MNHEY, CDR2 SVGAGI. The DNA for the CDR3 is TGTGCCAGCATGGTAGCGGGAGGGACCGGGGAGCTGTTTTTT. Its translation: CASMVAGGTGELFF.

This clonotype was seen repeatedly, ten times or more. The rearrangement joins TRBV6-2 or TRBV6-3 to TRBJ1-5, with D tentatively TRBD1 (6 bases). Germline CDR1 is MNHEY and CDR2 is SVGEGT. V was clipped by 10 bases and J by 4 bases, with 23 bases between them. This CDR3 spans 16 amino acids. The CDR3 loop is CATYPRGHSKNQPQHF. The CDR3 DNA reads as TGTGCCACCTACCCCAGGGGACATTCAAAGAATCAGCCCCAGCATTTT.